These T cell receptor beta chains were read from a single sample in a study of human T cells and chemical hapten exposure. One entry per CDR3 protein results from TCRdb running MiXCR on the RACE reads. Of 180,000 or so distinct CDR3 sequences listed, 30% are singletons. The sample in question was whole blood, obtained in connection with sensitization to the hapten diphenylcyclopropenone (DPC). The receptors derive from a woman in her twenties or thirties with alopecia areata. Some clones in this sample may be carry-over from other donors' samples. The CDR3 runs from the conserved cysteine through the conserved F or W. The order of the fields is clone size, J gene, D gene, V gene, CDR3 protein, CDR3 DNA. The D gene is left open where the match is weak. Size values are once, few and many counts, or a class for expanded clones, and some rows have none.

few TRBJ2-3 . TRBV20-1 CSATDLSEGLGSTDTQYF TGCAGTGCTACGGACCTATCTGAGGGCCTGGGAAGCACAGATACGCAGTATTTT
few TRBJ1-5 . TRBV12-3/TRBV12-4 CASSSRGDSNQPQHF TGTGCCAGCAGCTCCAGGGGAGATAGCAATCAGCCCCAGCATTTT
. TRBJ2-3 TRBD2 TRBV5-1 CASSNRRGVPTDTQYF TGCGCCAGCAGCAATCGACGGGGGGTGCCCACAGATACGCAGTATTTT
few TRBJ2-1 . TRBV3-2 CASSQDTEGSYNEQFF TGTGCCAGCAGCCAAGATACAGAGGGTTCCTACAATGAGCAGTTCTTC
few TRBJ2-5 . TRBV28 CASSQGRETQYF TGTGCCAGCAGCCAGGGGAGGGAGACCCAGTACTTC
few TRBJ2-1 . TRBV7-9 CASSLSVGEQFF TGTGCCAGCAGTCTATCGGTCGGGGAGCAGTTCTTC
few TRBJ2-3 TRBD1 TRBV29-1 CSVAGQNGDTQYF TGCAGCGTTGCGGGACAGAATGGAGATACGCAGTATTTT
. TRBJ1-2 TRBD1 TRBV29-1 CSVVPGQGLFTF TGCAGCGTTGTCCCGGGACAGGGGTTGTTCACCTTC
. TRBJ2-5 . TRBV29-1 CSAMYGVETQYF TGCAGCGCAATGTACGGGGTTGAGACCCAGTACTTC
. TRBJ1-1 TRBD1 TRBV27 CASSLSAGGKNTEAFF TGTGCCAGCAGTTTATCCGCAGGGGGCAAAAACACTGAAGCTTTCTTT
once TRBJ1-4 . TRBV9 CASSGGGGNEKLFF TGTGCCAGCAGCGGTGGCGGGGGTAATGAAAAACTGTTTTTT
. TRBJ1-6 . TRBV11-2 CASSSQTSYSPLHF TGTGCCAGCAGCTCACAGACTAGTTATTCACCCCTCCACTTT
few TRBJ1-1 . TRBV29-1 CSVYQPGRANRGTEAFF TGCAGCGTGTACCAACCGGGAAGGGCAAACCGAGGCACTGAAGCTTTCTTT
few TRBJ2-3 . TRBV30 CAWSAPNTQYF TGTGCCTGGAGTGCCCCCAATACGCAGTATTTT
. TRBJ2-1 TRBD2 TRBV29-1 CSVEPPGTSGTNEQFF TGCAGCGTTGAACCCCCCGGGACTAGCGGAACTAATGAGCAGTTCTTC
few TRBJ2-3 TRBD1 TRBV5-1 CASSFGQGETDTQYF TGCGCCAGCAGCTTCGGACAGGGAGAGACAGATACGCAGTATTTT
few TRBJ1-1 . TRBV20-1 CSARQGSNTEAFF TGCAGTGCTAGACAGGGGTCGAACACTGAAGCTTTCTTT
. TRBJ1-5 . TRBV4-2 CASSHAPQGNNQPQHF TGTGCCAGCAGCCATGCCCCCCAGGGAAACAATCAGCCCCAGCATTTT
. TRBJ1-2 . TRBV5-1 CASSSDAGYGYTF TGCGCCAGCAGCTCGGACGCAGGCTATGGCTACACCTTC
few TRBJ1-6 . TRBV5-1 CASRTGSGSPLHF TGCGCCAGCAGGACAGGTTCTGGATCACCCCTCCACTTT
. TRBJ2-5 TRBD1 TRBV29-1 CSVQGASGETQYF TGCAGCGTCCAGGGGGCGTCGGGGGAGACCCAGTACTTC
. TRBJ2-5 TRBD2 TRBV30 CAWGLAQETQYF TGTGCCTGGGGACTAGCTCAAGAGACCCAGTACTTC